This T cell receptor (beta chain) is from a study of CD8+CD57+ T cells in acquired aplastic anemia. At the level of the study: Sorted CD4+ and CD8+ cell DNA averaged around 3.3 ug. Average CD4+ read depth in healthy donors was 11 million or so reads.

Points from the study as a whole: About 29 sequences, all CD8+ CDR3, were shared between patients and controls. Significance was not reached for CD8+ Simpson's diversity between patients and controls.

Both TCR beta VDJ combination and CDR3 sequence profiling were carried out. Genomic DNA was the template for this profiling. Via MiXCR, TCRdb re-called the reads, giving one row per CDR3 protein. The sample contains under 200,000 distinct CDR3 sequences, around 60% of which appear only once. Comments on this clonotype: As yet, its antigen is unknown. Sequence at one end of the junction differs from germline and may be a read error.

The CDR3 totals 15 residues. Germline CDR1 MGHRA, CDR2 YSYEKL. The chain has TRBV4-1 and TRBJ2-7; TRBD2 might be the D (5 bases). Specimen: sorted CD4+, CD8+, or CD8+CD57+ T cells (not recorded which) from PBMCs. The receptor comes from a human donor in good health. The CDR3 nucleotides are TGCGCCAGTAGCCAAGATGAGAGAGGGCTCTACGGGCAGTACTTC. Residues: CASSQDERGLYGQYF.